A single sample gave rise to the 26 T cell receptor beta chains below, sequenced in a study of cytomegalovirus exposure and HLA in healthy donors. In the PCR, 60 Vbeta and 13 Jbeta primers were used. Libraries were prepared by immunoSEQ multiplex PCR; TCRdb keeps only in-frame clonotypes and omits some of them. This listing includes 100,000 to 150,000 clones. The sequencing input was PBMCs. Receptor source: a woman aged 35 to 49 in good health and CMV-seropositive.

CDR3 residues: CATSRELTGELFF. CDR3 sequence (DNA): TGTGCCACCAGCAGAGAACTCACCGGGGAGCTGTTTTTT. This sequence joins TRBV15 and TRBJ2-2; D is undetermined. Germline CDR1 LNHNV, CDR2 YYDKDF (reference sequence). The CDR3 runs 13 residues. V was cut by 0 bases and J by 4 bases, with 3 bases left in between.

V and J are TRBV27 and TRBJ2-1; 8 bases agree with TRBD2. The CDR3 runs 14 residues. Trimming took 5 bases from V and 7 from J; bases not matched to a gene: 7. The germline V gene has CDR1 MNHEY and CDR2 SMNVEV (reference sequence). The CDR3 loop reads CASSPSGGWNEQFF. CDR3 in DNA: TGTGCCAGCAGTCCCAGCGGGGGATGGAATGAGCAGTTCTTC.

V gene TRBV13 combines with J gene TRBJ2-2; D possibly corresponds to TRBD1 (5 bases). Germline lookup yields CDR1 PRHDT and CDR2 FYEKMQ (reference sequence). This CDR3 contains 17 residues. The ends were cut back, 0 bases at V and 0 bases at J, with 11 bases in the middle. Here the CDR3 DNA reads TGTGCCAGCAGCTTAGGGGGGCAGACCGCGAACACCGGGGAGCTGTTTTTT. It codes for CASSLGGQTANTGELFF.

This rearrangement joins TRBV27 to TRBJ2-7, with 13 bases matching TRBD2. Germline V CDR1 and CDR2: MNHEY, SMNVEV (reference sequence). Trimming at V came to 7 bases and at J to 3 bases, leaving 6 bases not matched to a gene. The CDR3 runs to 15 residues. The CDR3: CASKVGLAGFYEQYF. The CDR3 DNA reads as TGTGCCAGCAAGGTGGGACTAGCGGGATTCTACGAGCAGTACTTC.

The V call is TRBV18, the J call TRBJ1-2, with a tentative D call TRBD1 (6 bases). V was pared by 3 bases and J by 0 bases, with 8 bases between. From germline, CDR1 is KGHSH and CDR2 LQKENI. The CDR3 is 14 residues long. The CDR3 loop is CASSPGGPNYGYTF. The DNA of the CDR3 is TGTGCCAGCTCACCGGGGGGGCCTAACTATGGCTACACCTTC.

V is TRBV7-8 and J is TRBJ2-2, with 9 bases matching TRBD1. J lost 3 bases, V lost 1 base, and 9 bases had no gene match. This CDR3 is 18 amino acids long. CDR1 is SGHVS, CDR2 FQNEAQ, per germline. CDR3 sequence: CASSLVGDRERDTGELFF. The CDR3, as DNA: TGTGCCAGCAGCTTAGTAGGGGACAGGGAACGAGACACCGGGGAGCTGTTTTTT.

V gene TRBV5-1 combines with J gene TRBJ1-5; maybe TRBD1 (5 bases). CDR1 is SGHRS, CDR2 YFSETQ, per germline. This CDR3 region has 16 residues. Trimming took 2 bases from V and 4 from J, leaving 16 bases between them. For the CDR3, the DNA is TGCGCCAGCAGCTTAGGGGAAGGAGGGGTAAATCAGCCCCAGCATTTT. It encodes CASSLGEGGVNQPQHF. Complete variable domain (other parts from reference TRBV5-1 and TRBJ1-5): KAGVTQTPRYLIKTRGQQVTLSCSPISGHRSVSWYQQTPGQGLQFLFEYFSETQRNKGNFPGRFSGRQFSNSRSEMNVSTLELGDSALYLCASSLGEGGVNQPQHFGDGTRLSIL.

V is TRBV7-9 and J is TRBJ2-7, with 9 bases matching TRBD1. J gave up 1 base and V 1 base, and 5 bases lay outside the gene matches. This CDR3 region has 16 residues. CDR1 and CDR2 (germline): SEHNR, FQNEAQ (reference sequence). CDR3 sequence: CASSLGADRGSYEQYF. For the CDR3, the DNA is TGTGCCAGCAGCTTAGGGGCGGACAGGGGTTCCTACGAGCAGTACTTC.

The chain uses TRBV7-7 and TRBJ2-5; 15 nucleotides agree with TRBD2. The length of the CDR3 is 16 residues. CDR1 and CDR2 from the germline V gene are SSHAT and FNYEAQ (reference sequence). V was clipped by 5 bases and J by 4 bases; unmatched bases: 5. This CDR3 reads CASSRTSGRAGETQYF. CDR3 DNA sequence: TGTGCCAGCAGCCGGACTAGCGGGAGGGCCGGAGAGACCCAGTACTTC.

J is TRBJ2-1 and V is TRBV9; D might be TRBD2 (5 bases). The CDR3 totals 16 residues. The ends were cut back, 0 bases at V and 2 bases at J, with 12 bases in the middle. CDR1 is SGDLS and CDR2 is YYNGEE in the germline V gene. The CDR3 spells CASSVAPEGPYNEQFF. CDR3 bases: TGTGCCAGCAGCGTAGCTCCCGAGGGTCCCTACAATGAGCAGTTCTTC. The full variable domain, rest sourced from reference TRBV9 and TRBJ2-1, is DSGVTQTPKHLITATGQRVTLRCSPRSGDLSVYWYQQSLDQGLQFLIQYYNGEERAKGNILERFSAQQFPDLHSELNLSSLELGDSALYFCASSVAPEGPYNEQFFGPGTRLTVL.

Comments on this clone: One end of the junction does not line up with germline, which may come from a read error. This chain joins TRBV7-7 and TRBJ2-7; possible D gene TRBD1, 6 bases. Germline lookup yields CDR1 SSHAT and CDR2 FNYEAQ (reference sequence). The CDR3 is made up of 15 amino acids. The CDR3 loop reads CASSLAAGAPNEQYF. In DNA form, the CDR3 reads TGTGCTAGCAGCTTAGCTGCAGGGGCACCGAACGAGCAGTACTTC.

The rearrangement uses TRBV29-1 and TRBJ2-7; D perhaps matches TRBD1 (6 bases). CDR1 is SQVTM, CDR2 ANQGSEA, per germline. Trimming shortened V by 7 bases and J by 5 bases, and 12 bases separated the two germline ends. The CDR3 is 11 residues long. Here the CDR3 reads CSGFRDNEQYF. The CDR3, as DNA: TGCAGCGGGTTCCGGGACAACGAGCAGTACTTC.

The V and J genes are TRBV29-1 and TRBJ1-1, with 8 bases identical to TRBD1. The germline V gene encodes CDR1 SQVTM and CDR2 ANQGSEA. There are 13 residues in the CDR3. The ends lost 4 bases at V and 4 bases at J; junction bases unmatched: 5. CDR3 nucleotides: TGCAGCGTTGCACAGGGGGATGGCACTGAAGCTTTCTTT. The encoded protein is CSVAQGDGTEAFF. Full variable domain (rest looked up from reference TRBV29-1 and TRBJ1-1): SAVISQKPSRDICQRGTSLTIQCQVDSQVTMMFWYRQQPGQSLTLIATANQGSEATYESGFVIDKFPISRPNLTFSTLTVSNMSPEDSSIYLCSVAQGDGTEAFFGQGTRLTVV.

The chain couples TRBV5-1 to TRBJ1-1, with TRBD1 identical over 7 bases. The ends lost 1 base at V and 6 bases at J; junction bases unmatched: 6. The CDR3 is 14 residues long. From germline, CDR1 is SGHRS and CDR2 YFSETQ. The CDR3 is CASSLLGQSPEAFF. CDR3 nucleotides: TGCGCCAGCAGCTTGTTGGGACAGTCGCCTGAAGCTTTCTTT.

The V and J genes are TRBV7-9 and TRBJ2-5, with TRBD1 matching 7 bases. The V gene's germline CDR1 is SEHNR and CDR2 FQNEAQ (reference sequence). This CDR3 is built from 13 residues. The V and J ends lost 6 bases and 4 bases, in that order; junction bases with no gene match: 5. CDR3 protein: CASRRQGGETQYF. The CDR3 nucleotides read TGTGCCAGCAGAAGACAGGGCGGAGAGACCCAGTACTTC.

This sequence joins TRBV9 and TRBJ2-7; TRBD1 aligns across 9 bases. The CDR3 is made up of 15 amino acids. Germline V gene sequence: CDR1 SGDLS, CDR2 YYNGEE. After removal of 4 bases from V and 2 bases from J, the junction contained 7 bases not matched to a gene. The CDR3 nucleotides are TGTGCCAGCAGCCCGCGACAGGGGGTAACCTACGAGCAGTACTTC. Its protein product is CASSPRQGVTYEQYF.

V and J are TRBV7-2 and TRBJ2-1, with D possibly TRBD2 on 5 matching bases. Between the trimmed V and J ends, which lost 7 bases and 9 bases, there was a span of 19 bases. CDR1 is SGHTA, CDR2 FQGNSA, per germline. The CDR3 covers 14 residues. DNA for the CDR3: TGTGCCAGCATCTCTAGTATGTCCCGGGGTGAGCAGTTCTTC. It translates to CASISSMSRGEQFF. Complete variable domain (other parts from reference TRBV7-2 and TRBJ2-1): GAGVSQSPSNKVTEKGKDVELRCDPISGHTALYWYRQSLGQGLEFLIYFQGNSAPDKSGLPSDRFSAERTGGSVSTLTIQRTQQEDSAVYLCASISSMSRGEQFFGPGTRLTVL.

The DNA of the CDR3 is TGTGCCAGTAGTATGCTAGCGGGAGAAAATGAGCAGTTCTTC. It encodes CASSMLAGENEQFF. V and J are TRBV19 and TRBJ2-1, with 10 bases fitting TRBD2. V trimming: 3 bases; J trimming: 7 bases; junction bases outside the gene matches: 3. CDR1 LNHDA and CDR2 SQIVND come from the germline V gene (reference sequence). The CDR3 extends over 14 amino acids.

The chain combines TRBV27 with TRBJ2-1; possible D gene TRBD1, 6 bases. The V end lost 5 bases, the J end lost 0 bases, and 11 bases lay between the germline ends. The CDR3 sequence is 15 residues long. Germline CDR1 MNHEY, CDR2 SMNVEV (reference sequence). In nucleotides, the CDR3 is TGTGCCAGCAGTCTCCGGGACACCTCCTACAATGAGCAGTTCTTC. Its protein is CASSLRDTSYNEQFF.

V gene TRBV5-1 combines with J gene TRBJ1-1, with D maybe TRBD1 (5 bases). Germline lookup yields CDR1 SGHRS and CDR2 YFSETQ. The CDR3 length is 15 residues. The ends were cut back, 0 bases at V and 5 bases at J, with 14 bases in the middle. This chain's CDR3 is CASSLAGRAGTEAFF. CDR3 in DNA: TGCGCCAGCAGCTTGGCCGGCAGGGCTGGTACTGAAGCTTTCTTT.

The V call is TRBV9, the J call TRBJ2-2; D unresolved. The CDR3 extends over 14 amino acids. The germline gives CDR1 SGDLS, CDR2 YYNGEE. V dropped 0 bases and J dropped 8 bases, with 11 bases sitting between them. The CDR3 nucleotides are TGTGCCAGCAGCGTAGGGCAGTTTATAGGGGAGCTGTTTTTT. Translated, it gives CASSVGQFIGELFF.

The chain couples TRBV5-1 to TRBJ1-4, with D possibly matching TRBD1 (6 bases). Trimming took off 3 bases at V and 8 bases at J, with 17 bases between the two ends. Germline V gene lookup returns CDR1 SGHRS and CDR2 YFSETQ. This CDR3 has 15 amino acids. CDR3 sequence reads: CASSSGQTQTEKLFF. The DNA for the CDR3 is TGCGCCAGCAGCTCGGGACAAACCCAGACCGAAAAACTGTTTTTT.

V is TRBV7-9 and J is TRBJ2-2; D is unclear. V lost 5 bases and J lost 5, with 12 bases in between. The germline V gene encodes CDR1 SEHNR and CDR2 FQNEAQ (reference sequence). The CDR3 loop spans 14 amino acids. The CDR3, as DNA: TGTGCCAGCAGCCCAGGTGCCCCTACCGGGGAGCTGTTTTTT. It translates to CASSPGAPTGELFF.

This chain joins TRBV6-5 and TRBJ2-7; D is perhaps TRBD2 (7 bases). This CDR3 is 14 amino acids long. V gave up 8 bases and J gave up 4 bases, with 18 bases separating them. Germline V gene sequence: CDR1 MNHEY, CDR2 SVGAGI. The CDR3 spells CASGRGGRQYEQYF. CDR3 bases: TGTGCCAGCGGGAGGGGGGGCCGTCAGTACGAGCAGTACTTC.

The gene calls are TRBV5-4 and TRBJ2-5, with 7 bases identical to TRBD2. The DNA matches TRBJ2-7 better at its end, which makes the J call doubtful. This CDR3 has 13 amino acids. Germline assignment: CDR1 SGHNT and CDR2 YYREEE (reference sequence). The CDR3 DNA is TGTGCCAGCAGCGCGGGAGACAAACACGAGCAGTACTTC. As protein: CASSAGDKHEQYF.

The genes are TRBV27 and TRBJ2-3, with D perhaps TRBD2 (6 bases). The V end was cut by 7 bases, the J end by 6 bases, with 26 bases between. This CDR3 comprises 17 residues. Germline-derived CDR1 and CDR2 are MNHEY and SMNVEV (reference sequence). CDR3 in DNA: TGTGCCAGCATCCGGAGGGCGGCTCAGACGATCGCGGATACGCAGTATTTT. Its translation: CASIRRAAQTIADTQYF.